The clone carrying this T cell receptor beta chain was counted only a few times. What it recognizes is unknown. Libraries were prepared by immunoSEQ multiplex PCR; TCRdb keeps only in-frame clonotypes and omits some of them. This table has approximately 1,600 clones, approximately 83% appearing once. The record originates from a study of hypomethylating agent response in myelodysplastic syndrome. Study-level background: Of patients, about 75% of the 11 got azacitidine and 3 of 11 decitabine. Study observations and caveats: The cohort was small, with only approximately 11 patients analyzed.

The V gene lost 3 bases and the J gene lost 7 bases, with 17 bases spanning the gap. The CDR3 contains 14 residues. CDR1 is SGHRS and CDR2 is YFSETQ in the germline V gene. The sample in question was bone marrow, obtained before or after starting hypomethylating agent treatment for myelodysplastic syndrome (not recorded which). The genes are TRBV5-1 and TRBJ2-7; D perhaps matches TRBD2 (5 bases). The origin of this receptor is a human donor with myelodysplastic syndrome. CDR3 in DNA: TGCGCCAGCAGCTCGGCCGCGGCCACGGGGGAGCAGTACTTC. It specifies CASSSAAATGEQYF.